The 5 T cell receptor beta chains below come from one sample, sequenced in a study of T cells in localized non-small cell lung cancer. Generated by immunoSEQ multiplex PCR, the TCRdb table keeps only in-frame clones and is missing some. This sample has tens of thousands of clones, with more than 75% found just once. Here the sequenced sample was PBMCs, taken before any cancer treatment. The source of these receptors is a woman aged 35-75 years with stage II squamous cell lung carcinoma.

This chain uses TRBV9 with TRBJ2-3, with D perhaps matching TRBD2 (5 bases). Trimming shortened V by 4 bases and J by 0 bases, and 21 bases separated the two germline ends. Germline V gene sequence: CDR1 SGDLS, CDR2 YYNGEE. The length of the CDR3 is 18 residues. CDR3 residues: CASSLLERSGLSTDTQYF. For the CDR3, the DNA is TGTGCCAGCAGCTTACTAGAGAGGTCCGGGTTAAGCACAGATACGCAGTATTTT.

This clone appeared a few times. This rearrangement joins TRBV29-1 to TRBJ2-3; TRBD2 aligns across 8 bases. V trimming: 2 bases; J trimming: 4 bases; junction bases outside the gene matches: 2. This CDR3 spans 13 amino acids. Germline assignment: CDR1 SQVTM and CDR2 ANQGSEA. The CDR3 bases are TGCAGCGTTGAACCCGGGAGGGCAGATACGCAGTATTTT. Encoded protein: CSVEPGRADTQYF.

The CDR3 protein is CASSSTGDGARELFF. CDR3 coding DNA: TGCGCCAGCAGCTCGACCGGGGACGGGGCCCGGGAGCTGTTTTTT. The V gene is TRBV5-1, the J gene TRBJ2-2; D tentatively fits TRBD1 or TRBD2 (5 bases each). V was shortened by 3 bases and J by 9 bases, with 18 bases between the two germline ends. CDR1 is SGHRS and CDR2 is YFSETQ in the germline V gene. CDR3 size: 15 residues.

This chain uses TRBV30 with TRBJ1-2; D remains ambiguous. Deletions cut 0 bases from V and 8 bases from J, with 7 bases between. The CDR3 extends over 11 amino acids. Germline V gene data show CDR1 as GTSNPN and CDR2 as SVGIG (reference sequence). CDR3 sequence: CAWSVYPGYTF. The DNA of the CDR3 is TGTGCCTGGAGTGTTTATCCCGGCTACACCTTC.

This clone was detected a few times. The chain has TRBV25-1 and TRBJ2-1, with 8 bases identical to TRBD1. Trimming removed 4 bases from V and 2 bases from J; junction bases left unmatched: 13. The CDR3 totals 18 residues. Germline V lookup: CDR1 MGHDK, CDR2 SYGVNS. The CDR3 DNA sequence: TGTGCCAGCAGTGCCCAACGCATGGACAGGGAACCCTACAATGAGCAGTTCTTC. Translating it yields CASSAQRMDREPYNEQFF.